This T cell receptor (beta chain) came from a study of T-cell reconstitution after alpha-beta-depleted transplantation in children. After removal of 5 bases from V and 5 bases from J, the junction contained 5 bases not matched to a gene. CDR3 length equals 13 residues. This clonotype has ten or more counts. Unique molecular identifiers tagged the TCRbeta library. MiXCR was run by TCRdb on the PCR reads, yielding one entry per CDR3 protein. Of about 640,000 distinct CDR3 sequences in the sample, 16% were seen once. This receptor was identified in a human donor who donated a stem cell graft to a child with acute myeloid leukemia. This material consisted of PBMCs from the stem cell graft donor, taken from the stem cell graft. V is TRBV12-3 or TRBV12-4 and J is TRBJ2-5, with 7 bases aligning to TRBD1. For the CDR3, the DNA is TGTGCCAGCAGTACAGGGGCAGGGGAGACCCAGTACTTC. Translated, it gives CASSTGAGETQYF.